The clone carrying this T cell receptor beta chain was counted a few times. Its antigen is unknown. This sample was taken from a study of post-analysis software for immune sequencing data. Across the study: Some patients lacked subtype; others had relapsing-remitting, secondary progressive or progressive-relapsing disease.

Broader study findings: Samples prepared in the same batch strongly co-clustered by F measure. Normalized Chao1 diversity in multiple sclerosis patients fell significantly below that of controls. Five or six TRBV segments, TRBV5-6, TRBV5-1 and TRBV20-1 among them, were found more frequent in patients than controls.

The CDR3 totals 11 residues. V was cut by 4 bases and J by 3 bases, with 6 bases left in between. Germline V CDR1 and CDR2: SQVTM, ANQGSEA. cDNA libraries of TCR beta carried unique molecular identifiers. T cells numbering about 0.95 to 10 million gave rise to roughly 0.5 million cDNA molecules. TCRdb redid the calling of the PCR reads with MiXCR, one entry per CDR3 protein. Among about 460,000 distinct CDR3 sequences listed, under 55% were seen once. This TCR derives from a girl aged 10-17 years with multiple sclerosis. Sequenced material: blood. V gene TRBV29-1 combines with J gene TRBJ1-1; D unclear. In DNA form, the CDR3 reads TGCAGCGTTGCGGCGGACACTGAAGCTTTCTTT. Protein sequence: CSVAADTEAFF.